One sample yielded the 18 T cell receptor beta chains listed below, sequenced in a study of identical twins. TCRdb fed the 5' RACE reads into MiXCR, producing one record per CDR3 protein. Found here are 450,000 or so distinct CDR3 sequences, roughly 26% of them singletons; the top ten hold just under 3%. This same sample was also taken into another study, of T cells expressing NK-cell markers.

The sample comprised CD4+ T cells sorted from blood. The receptors originated from a woman aged 18-29 years in good health.

This clonotype was seen a handful of times. The chain is built from TRBV15 and TRBJ2-1, with a tentative D call TRBD1 (6 bases). V was cut by 0 bases and J by 4 bases, with 7 bases left in between. This CDR3 region has 14 residues. Germline V lookup: CDR1 LNHNV, CDR2 YYDKDF (reference sequence). CDR3 coding DNA: TGTGCCACCAGCAGAGACGGGACATACAATGAGCAGTTCTTC. It translates to CATSRDGTYNEQFF.

This clonotype occurred a few times. The chain is built from TRBV7-9 and TRBJ1-6, with TRBD1 as a possible D gene (5 bases). The CDR3 loop spans 15 amino acids. Germline lookup yields CDR1 SEHNR and CDR2 FQNEAQ (reference sequence). V was trimmed by 5 bases and J by 7 bases, leaving 15 bases between them. The CDR3 protein is CASSAPGTENSPLHF. The CDR3 DNA reads TGTGCCAGCAGCGCACCCGGGACGGAGAATTCACCCCTCCACTTT.

In this sample, this clonotype turned up a few times. This chain joins TRBV12-3 or TRBV12-4 and TRBJ2-4; D might be TRBD1 or TRBD2, each matching 5 bases. V dropped 6 bases and J dropped 4 bases, with 16 bases sitting between them. The CDR3 totals 15 residues. The CDR3 region has the DNA TGTGCCAGCAGAGCCCCCGGGACGGGGAAAAACATTCAGTACTTC. Translation gives CASRAPGTGKNIQYF.

This sequence joins TRBV20-1 and TRBJ1-1, with D possibly being TRBD1 (5 bases). The V end was cut by 3 bases, the J end by 3 bases, with 8 bases between. There are 12 residues in the CDR3. Germline CDR1 reads DFQATT; CDR2 reads SNEGSKA (reference sequence). The CDR3 nucleotides are TGCAGTGCTAGGTGGGGGGACACTGAAGCTTTCTTT. It codes for CSARWGDTEAFF.

This clonotype was seen more than once but under ten times. The V call is TRBV5-1, the J call TRBJ2-7; D is unresolved. The CDR3 runs 14 residues. Deletions cut 4 bases from V and 6 bases from J, with 17 bases between. CDR1 SGHRS and CDR2 YFSETQ come from the germline V gene. CDR3 DNA sequence: TGCGCCAGCAGCCCCAGTACTATTACGGTCGAGCAGTACTTC. This codes for CASSPSTITVEQYF.

V gene TRBV18 combines with J gene TRBJ2-1; D uncertain. Germline lookup yields CDR1 KGHSH and CDR2 LQKENI. V lost 2 bases and J 8 bases, leaving 7 bases between the germline ends. The CDR3 contains 12 residues. The CDR3 DNA sequence: TGTGCCAGCTCACCAACCCCGGATGAGCAGTTCTTC. Amino acids: CASSPTPDEQFF.

The chain uses TRBV28 and TRBJ2-2; D gene uncertain. V gave up 3 bases and J gave up 0 bases, with 11 bases separating them. The germline gives CDR1 MDHEN, CDR2 SYDVKM. The CDR3 is made up of 16 amino acids. In DNA, the CDR3 is TGTGCCAGCAGTTTGAACGGACGGTCGAACACCGGGGAGCTGTTTTTT. Encoded protein: CASSLNGRSNTGELFF.

The chain is built from TRBV20-1 and TRBJ1-1; D is perhaps TRBD1 (6 bases). Germline values: CDR1 DFQATT, CDR2 SNEGSKA (reference sequence). The CDR3 has 16 amino acids. Deletions cut 5 bases from V and 1 base from J, with 20 bases between. The DNA of the CDR3 is TGCAGTGCTGCCCCAGTTAGGGGGACGGCGAACACTGAAGCTTTCTTT. It translates to CSAAPVRGTANTEAFF.

V and J are TRBV20-1 and TRBJ2-1, with D possibly TRBD2 on 6 matching bases. The germline CDR1 and CDR2 sequences are DFQATT and SNEGSKA (reference sequence). This CDR3 is 14 amino acids long. The V end lost 2 bases, the J end lost 8 bases, and 16 bases lay between the germline ends. CDR3 sequence (DNA): TGCAGTGCTAGACTAGCGCGACGAGGCCATGAGCAGTTCTTC. Protein sequence: CSARLARRGHEQFF.

This chain uses TRBV7-2 with TRBJ2-7; 10 nucleotides line up with TRBD1. This CDR3 spans 14 amino acids. Germline-derived CDR1 and CDR2 are SGHTA and FQGNSA. The V segment lost 4 bases and the J segment 4 bases; nucleotides outside the gene matches: 4. CDR3 nucleotide sequence: TGTGCCAGCAGCTGGCGACAGGGGGCGTACGAGCAGTACTTC. It codes for CASSWRQGAYEQYF.

This clonotype showed up just a few times. DNA of the CDR3: TGTGCCAGCAGGGCTCCGGGACTAGCGGGAGTTAATGAGCAGTTCTTC. Protein product: CASRAPGLAGVNEQFF. The chain recombines TRBV6-1 with TRBJ2-1; 14 nucleotides align to TRBD2. In germline, CDR1 is MNHNS, CDR2 SASEGT. The CDR3 loop spans 16 amino acids. After removal of 6 bases from V and 7 bases from J, the junction contained 8 bases not matched to a gene.

The chain links TRBV20-1 to TRBJ2-7; TRBD2 matches at 8 bases. In germline, CDR1 is DFQATT, CDR2 SNEGSKA (reference sequence). The CDR3 extends over 13 amino acids. V trimming: 6 bases; J trimming: 5 bases; junction bases outside the gene matches: 9. The CDR3 here is CSALEQAGDEQYF. CDR3 coding DNA: TGCAGTGCCCTCGAGCAAGCGGGAGACGAGCAGTACTTC.

This clonotype occurred a few times. CDR3 sequence reads: CSARAPGVVVEYF. In DNA, the CDR3 is TGCAGTGCTAGAGCCCCAGGCGTAGTGGTTGAGTACTTC. This chain uses TRBV20-1 with TRBJ2-7; no clear D. The germline V and J ends were trimmed by 1 base and 11 bases, with 18 bases remaining between them. From germline, CDR1 is DFQATT and CDR2 SNEGSKA (reference sequence). This CDR3 region has 13 residues.

The V call is TRBV6-2 or TRBV6-3, the J call TRBJ1-1, with D hard to call. CDR3 length: 11 residues. Germline CDR1 is MNHEY and CDR2 is SVGEGT. The ends were cut back, 10 bases at V and 10 bases at J, with 16 bases in the middle. Written as DNA, the CDR3 is TGTGCCACCCGGTATGCCCATGGAGCTTTCTTT. It is translated as CATRYAHGAFF.

The V call is TRBV5-1, the J call TRBJ1-1; tentatively, D is TRBD1 (5 bases). The CDR3 length is 16 residues. Germline values: CDR1 SGHRS, CDR2 YFSETQ. V lost 4 bases to trimming and J lost 5 bases, with 21 bases between them. The CDR3 here is CASSGGDGGLGTEAFF. The DNA of the CDR3 is TGCGCCAGCAGCGGAGGGGACGGAGGGTTGGGGACTGAAGCTTTCTTT.

The chain combines TRBV5-5 with TRBJ2-7, with D perhaps TRBD1 or TRBD2 (5 bases each). Trimming removed 0 bases from V and 7 bases from J, with 17 bases in between. From germline, CDR1 is SGHKS and CDR2 YYEKEE (reference sequence). CDR3 size: 15 residues. CDR3 nucleotides: TGTGCCAGCAGCTTGGGAGGGGTATTCGGGTTAGAGCAGTACTTC. It specifies CASSLGGVFGLEQYF.

This clonotype has just a few counts. The chain links TRBV7-2 to TRBJ2-2; D not certain. V was trimmed by 7 bases and J by 6 bases, leaving 12 bases between them. The CDR3 sequence is 13 residues long. The germline V gene encodes CDR1 SGHTA and CDR2 FQGNSA. For the CDR3, the DNA is TGTGCCAGCACCCTACTTGGGCCCGGGGAGCTGTTTTTT. Translation: CASTLLGPGELFF.

The V call is TRBV5-1, the J call TRBJ2-5, with D possibly called TRBD1 or TRBD2 (5 bases each). The V gene lost 3 bases and the J gene lost 3 bases, with 15 bases spanning the gap. From germline, CDR1 is SGHRS and CDR2 YFSETQ. This CDR3 contains 15 residues. CDR3 sequence: CASSYAGTDEETQYF. The CDR3 DNA is TGCGCCAGCAGCTACGCCGGGACCGATGAAGAGACCCAGTACTTC.